Each of the 26 T cell receptor beta chains below was sequenced from the same sample in a study of T-cell memory formation after mild COVID-19. MiXCR was run by TCRdb on the 5' RACE reads, yielding one entry per CDR3 protein. This sample carries about 240,000 distinct CDR3 sequences, around a tenth of them seen once, and the ten largest clones take around 23%. The sequenced sample was PBMCs or a T cell subset sorted from them (not recorded which). Source of these receptors: a man between 18 and 29 years old who had mild COVID-19 (a few samples of this study predate the infection). Cell type and time point are not known.

Concerning this clonotype: Sequence at one end of the junction differs from germline and may be a read error. The chain links TRBV7-7 to TRBJ2-3; 9 bases are a match to TRBD2. The CDR3 contains 15 residues. Germline assignment: CDR1 SSHAT and CDR2 FNYEAQ (reference sequence). This chain's CDR3 is CASSLAGAYTDTQYF. In DNA form, the CDR3 reads TGTGCTAGCAGCTTAGCGGGGGCCTACACAGATACGCAGTATTTT.

This clonotype was observed at least ten times. This chain links TRBV5-1 with TRBJ1-1; D is unresolved. The germline V and J ends were trimmed by 2 bases and 0 bases, with 11 bases remaining between them. CDR1 and CDR2 (germline): SGHRS, YFSETQ. This CDR3 has 15 residues. The CDR3 protein is CASSFSTGMNTEAFF. CDR3 nucleotide sequence: TGCGCCAGCAGCTTCTCGACCGGCATGAACACTGAAGCTTTCTTT.

CDR3 sequence: CASSLVAGDDGELFF. The CDR3 coding sequence is TGCGCCAGCAGCTTGGTAGCCGGGGATGATGGGGAGCTGTTTTTT. The chain couples TRBV5-1 to TRBJ2-2; TRBD2 might be the D (5 bases). V gave up 0 bases and J gave up 8 bases, with 14 bases separating them. The germline CDR1 and CDR2 sequences are SGHRS and YFSETQ. The length of the CDR3 is 15 residues. The variable domain in full, completed from reference TRBV5-1 and TRBJ2-2, reads KAGVTQTPRYLIKTRGQQVTLSCSPISGHRSVSWYQQTPGQGLQFLFEYFSETQRNKGNFPGRFSGRQFSNSRSEMNVSTLELGDSALYLCASSLVAGDDGELFFGEGSRLTVL.

The chain employs TRBV3-1 and TRBJ1-4; D gene unclear. The CDR3 is 14 amino acids. The germline CDR1 and CDR2 sequences are LGHDT and YNNKEL (reference sequence). The germline V and J ends were trimmed by 4 bases and 7 bases, with 13 bases remaining between them. CDR3 amino acids: CASSRNPAGEKLFF. The CDR3 nucleotides are TGTGCCAGCAGCCGCAACCCCGCCGGTGAAAAACTGTTTTTT.

This clonotype was detected a few times. The chain couples TRBV14 to TRBJ2-6; D uncertain. CDR1 is SGHDN and CDR2 is FVKESK in the germline V gene. The ends were cut back, 2 bases at V and 1 base at J, with 0 bases in the middle. The length of the CDR3 is 13 residues. In nucleotides, the CDR3 is TGTGCCAGCAGCCAATCTGGGGCCAACGTCCTGACTTTC. This codes for CASSQSGANVLTF. The full variable domain, in which reference TRBV14 and TRBJ2-6 provide the parts outside the CDR3, is EAGVTQFPSHSVIEKGQTVTLRCDPISGHDNLYWYRRVMGKEIKFLLHFVKESKQDESGMPNNRFLAERTGGTYSTLKVQPAELEDSGVYFCASSQSGANVLTFGAGSRLTVL.

The chain employs TRBV15 and TRBJ1-1; maybe TRBD1 (5 bases). CDR3 length equals 13 residues. V lost 4 bases, J lost 5 bases, and 11 bases lay in between. Germline assignment: CDR1 LNHNV and CDR2 YYDKDF (reference sequence). CDR3: CATSTGGGTEAFF. CDR3 in DNA: TGTGCCACCAGCACCGGGGGTGGGACTGAAGCTTTCTTT.

The chain carries TRBV20-1 and TRBJ1-5; D unresolved. This CDR3 has 14 amino acids. In germline, CDR1 is DFQATT, CDR2 SNEGSKA (reference sequence). Trimming cost V 1 base and J 0 bases, with 7 bases left between them. The CDR3 loop is CSARVSYSNQPQHF. For the CDR3, the DNA is TGCAGTGCTAGAGTGTCTTATAGCAATCAGCCCCAGCATTTT.

This clonotype was observed a few times. The chain couples TRBV7-3 to TRBJ2-2, with 8 bases aligning to TRBD1. The V gene's germline CDR1 is SGHTA and CDR2 FQGTGA. The CDR3 contains 15 residues. The ends lost 5 bases at V and 6 bases at J; junction bases unmatched: 8. CDR3 in amino acids: CASSPETGVPGELFF. For the CDR3, the DNA is TGTGCCAGCAGCCCAGAGACAGGGGTTCCCGGGGAGCTGTTTTTT.

The chain combines TRBV2 with TRBJ1-2; D gene uncertain. The CDR3 spans 13 residues. V shed 7 bases and J shed 4 bases, with 13 bases lying between them. Germline V gene sequence: CDR1 SNHLY, CDR2 FYNNEI. DNA of the CDR3: TGTGCCAGCATGGGCGGGCCACCCTATGGCTACACCTTC. This encodes CASMGGPPYGYTF.

The chain has TRBV7-2 and TRBJ2-7; TRBD1 matches at 10 bases. The V and J ends lost 5 bases and 2 bases, in that order; junction bases with no gene match: 6. In germline, CDR1 is SGHTA, CDR2 FQGNSA. The CDR3 runs 15 residues. The CDR3 here is CASSARGTGAYEQYV. The CDR3 region has the DNA TGTGCCAGCAGCGCGAGAGGGACAGGGGCCTACGAGCAGTACGTC.

The rearrangement uses TRBV7-4 and TRBJ2-7; 15 bases fit TRBD2. Germline V lookup: CDR1 SGHVT, CDR2 SQSDAQ. The trim removed 4 bases at V and 0 bases at J, leaving 13 bases unmatched. This CDR3 comprises 20 residues. The CDR3 nucleotides read TGTGCCAGCAGCTCATACGAGGGACTAGCGGGGGGCATTAGCTCCTACGAGCAGTACGTC. It translates to CASSSYEGLAGGISSYEQYV.

Only a few counts were recorded for this clonotype. This chain joins TRBV5-1 and TRBJ2-1; 8 positions match TRBD2. Germline CDR1 reads SGHRS; CDR2 reads YFSETQ. Germline trimming cut 5 bases from V and 9 bases from J; bases unmatched to any gene: 7. The CDR3 totals 13 residues. CDR3 loop: CASRVMLAGEQFF. CDR3 DNA: TGCGCCAGCAGGGTTATGCTAGCGGGTGAGCAGTTCTTC.

The J gene is TRBJ1-4, the V gene TRBV20-1, with 7 bases aligning to TRBD1. The germline V gene has CDR1 DFQATT and CDR2 SNEGSKA (reference sequence). The CDR3 has 15 amino acids. V dropped 5 bases and J dropped 4; count of bases not matched to a gene: 10. CDR3 loop: CSAPNTGAFNEKLFF. CDR3 DNA sequence: TGCAGTGCTCCTAATACAGGGGCATTTAATGAAAAACTGTTTTTT.

The chain joins TRBV7-9 to TRBJ1-3, with D perhaps TRBD1 (5 bases). V was trimmed by 11 bases and J by 0 bases, leaving 17 bases between them. From germline, CDR1 is SEHNR and CDR2 FQNEAQ (reference sequence). CDR3 length equals 15 residues. CDR3 DNA: TGTGCCGGGGCAAAGGGCGGCCACTCTGGAAACACCATATATTTT. Its protein is CAGAKGGHSGNTIYF.

In its sample, this clonotype was seen a few times. CDR3 protein: CASSPAVSDYNEQFF. The DNA of the CDR3 is TGTGCCAGCAGCCCTGCGGTATCGGACTACAATGAGCAGTTCTTC. This chain uses TRBV28 with TRBJ2-1; D is unclear. The CDR3 runs to 15 residues. Per germline, CDR1 MDHEN and CDR2 SYDVKM. Trimming cost V 6 bases and J 3 bases, with 15 bases left between them. The variable domain in full, with the rest retrieved from reference TRBV28 and TRBJ2-1, is DVKVTQSSRYLVKRTGEKVFLECVQDMDHENMFWYRQDPGLGLRLIYFSYDVKMKEKGDIPEGYSVSREKKERFSLILESASTNQTSMYLCASSPAVSDYNEQFFGPGTRLTVL.

This clonotype has just a few counts. The germline gene is not matched at one end of the junction; a read error may be the cause. The chain uses TRBV7-7 and TRBJ2-2; tentatively, D is TRBD1 (5 bases). The germline CDR1 and CDR2 sequences are SSHAT and FNYEAQ (reference sequence). The CDR3 has 14 residues. In DNA form, the CDR3 reads TGTGCTAGCAGCGCCCGACAGTTCACCGGGGAGCTGTTTTTT. Translating gives CASSARQFTGELFF.

The chain is built from TRBV6-5 and TRBJ2-5; 7 nucleotides align to TRBD1. Trimming cost V 6 bases and J 5 bases; bases outside gene matches: 6. The CDR3 contains 13 residues. In germline, CDR1 is MNHEY, CDR2 SVGAGI. The DNA of the CDR3 is TGTGCCAGCAGGAAGACAGGGCTGGAGACCCAGTACTTC. Its translation: CASRKTGLETQYF.

The V call is TRBV5-8, the J call TRBJ1-1, with a possible D match to TRBD1 (5 bases). Germline CDR1 SGHTS, CDR2 YDEGEE. This CDR3 comprises 14 residues. The V end was cut by 2 bases, the J end by 5 bases, with 13 bases between. CDR3 sequence (DNA): TGTGCCAGCAGCTTCCGGCGAGAGGGGACTGAAGCTTTCTTT. Translated: CASSFRREGTEAFF.

This clonotype appeared a few times. Here the CDR3 reads CASRAGQETQYF. The CDR3 coding sequence is TGTGCCAGCAGAGCCGGACAAGAGACCCAGTACTTC. The gene calls are TRBV7-9 and TRBJ2-5; D gene ambiguous. There are 12 residues in the CDR3. Deletions cut 6 bases from V and 2 bases from J, with 7 bases between. Germline CDR1 SEHNR, CDR2 FQNEAQ (reference sequence).

V and J are TRBV7-9 and TRBJ2-7; a weak D match, TRBD1 (6 bases). V was pared by 2 bases and J by 8 bases, with 19 bases between. From germline, CDR1 is SEHNR and CDR2 FQNEAQ (reference sequence). This CDR3 has 15 residues. This CDR3 is CASSLSSDAGAKQYV. The CDR3 DNA is TGTGCCAGCAGCTTATCCTCGGATGCAGGGGCCAAGCAGTACGTC.

This clonotype was detected only a few times. The J gene is TRBJ1-2, the V gene TRBV7-9, with D perhaps matching TRBD1 (5 bases). Per the germline V gene, CDR1 is SEHNR and CDR2 is FQNEAQ (reference sequence). The V gene lost 4 bases and the J gene lost 2 bases, with 17 bases spanning the gap. This CDR3 comprises 16 residues. The CDR3 region is CASSSAAGRVNYGYTF. CDR3 nucleotide sequence: TGTGCCAGCAGCTCCGCGGCGGGCAGGGTGAACTATGGCTACACCTTC.

The V call is TRBV7-9, the J call TRBJ2-3; TRBD2 matches 7 bases. The ends lost 2 bases at V and 4 bases at J; junction bases unmatched: 12. In germline, CDR1 is SEHNR, CDR2 FQNEAQ (reference sequence). The CDR3 has 17 residues. CDR3 sequence reads: CASSLLQGAGDADTQYF. The CDR3 coding sequence is TGTGCCAGCAGCTTACTCCAAGGGGCGGGGGATGCAGATACGCAGTATTTT.

This chain links TRBV12-3 or TRBV12-4 with TRBJ2-3, with D possibly being TRBD1 (5 bases). Trimming pared 6 bases from V and 5 bases from J, leaving 15 bases between. The CDR3 has 14 residues. CDR3 nucleotide sequence: TGTGCCAGCAGCTTGTTGGGGCGCCGAGATACGCAGTATTTT. Translating it yields CASSLLGRRDTQYF.

This clonotype has at least ten counts. V usage is TRBV12-3 or TRBV12-4 and J usage is TRBJ1-4; D gene unclear. V lost 6 bases and J lost 11, with 22 bases in between. The length of the CDR3 is 15 residues. DNA for the CDR3: TGTGCCAGCAGCCGGCTCCTCTCGGAGCGGCCCAAACTGTTTTTT. It is translated as CASSRLLSERPKLFF.

This clonotype was seen more than once but under ten times. The CDR3 nucleotides are TGCGCCAGCAGTACGTTACCTGACAGGAACTACGAGCAGTACTTC. Amino acid sequence: CASSTLPDRNYEQYF. This chain connects TRBV4-1 to TRBJ2-7; TRBD1 is a possible D gene (6 bases). Germline CDR1 and CDR2: MGHRA and YSYEKL. V lost 6 bases and J lost 3, with 18 bases in between. This CDR3 contains 15 residues.

The chain employs TRBV6-4 and TRBJ2-1; 12 nucleotides line up with TRBD2. Germline CDR1 reads MRHNA; CDR2 reads SNTAGT. This CDR3 contains 15 residues. V shed 5 bases, J shed 5 bases, and the junction held 4 bases outside the gene matches. The chain's CDR3 is CASSYTSGGNNEQFF. The CDR3 bases are TGTGCCAGCAGTTACACTAGCGGGGGGAACAATGAGCAGTTCTTC.